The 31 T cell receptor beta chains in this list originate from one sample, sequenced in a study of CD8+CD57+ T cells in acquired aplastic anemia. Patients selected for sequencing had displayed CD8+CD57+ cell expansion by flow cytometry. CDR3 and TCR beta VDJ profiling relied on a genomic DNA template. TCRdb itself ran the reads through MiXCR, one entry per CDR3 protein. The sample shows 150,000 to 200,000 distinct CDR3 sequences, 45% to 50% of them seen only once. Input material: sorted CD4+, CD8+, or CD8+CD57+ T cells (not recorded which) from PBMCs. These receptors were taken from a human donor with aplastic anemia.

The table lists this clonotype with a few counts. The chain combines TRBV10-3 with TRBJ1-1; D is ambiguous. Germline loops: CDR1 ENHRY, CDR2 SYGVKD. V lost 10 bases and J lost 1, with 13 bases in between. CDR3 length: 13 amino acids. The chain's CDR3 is CATQRNQNTEAFF. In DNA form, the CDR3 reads TGTGCCACCCAACGGAACCAGAACACTGAAGCTTTCTTT.

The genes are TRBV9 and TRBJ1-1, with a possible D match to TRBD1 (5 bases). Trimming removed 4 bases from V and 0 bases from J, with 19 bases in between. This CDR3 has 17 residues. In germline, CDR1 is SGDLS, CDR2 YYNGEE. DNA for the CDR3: TGTGCCAGCAGCTTAGCGCACACGGACACAATGAACACTGAAGCTTTCTTT. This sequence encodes CASSLAHTDTMNTEAFF.

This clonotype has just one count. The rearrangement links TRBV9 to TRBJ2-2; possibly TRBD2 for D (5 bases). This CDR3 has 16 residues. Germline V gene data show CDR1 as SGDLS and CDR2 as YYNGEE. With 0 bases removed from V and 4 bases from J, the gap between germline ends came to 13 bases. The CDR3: CASSVGELSGTGELFF. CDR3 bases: TGTGCCAGCAGCGTAGGGGAGCTCTCGGGCACCGGGGAGCTGTTTTTT. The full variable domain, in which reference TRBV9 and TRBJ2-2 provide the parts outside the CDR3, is DSGVTQTPKHLITATGQRVTLRCSPRSGDLSVYWYQQSLDQGLQFLIQYYNGEERAKGNILERFSAQQFPDLHSELNLSSLELGDSALYFCASSVGELSGTGELFFGEGSRLTVL.

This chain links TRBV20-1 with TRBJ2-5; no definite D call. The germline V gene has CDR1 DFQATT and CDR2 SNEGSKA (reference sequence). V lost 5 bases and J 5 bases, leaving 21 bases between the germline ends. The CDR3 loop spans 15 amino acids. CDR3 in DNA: TGCAGTGCTCGGAGCCAGCGTACGGTTGGGGAGACCCAGTACTTC. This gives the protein CSARSQRTVGETQYF.

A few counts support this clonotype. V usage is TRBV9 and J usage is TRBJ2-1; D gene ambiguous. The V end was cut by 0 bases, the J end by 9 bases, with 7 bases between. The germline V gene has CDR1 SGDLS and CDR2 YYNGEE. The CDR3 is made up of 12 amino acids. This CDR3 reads CASSVVGSEQFF. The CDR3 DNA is TGTGCCAGCAGCGTAGTGGGTAGTGAGCAGTTCTTC.

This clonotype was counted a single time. The CDR3 nucleotides read TGCGCCAGCAGCTGGGGGACAGGTGGTTGGGAGCAGTACTTC. Protein: CASSWGTGGWEQYF. The genes are TRBV5-1 and TRBJ2-7; 8 bases line up with TRBD1. The ends lost 3 bases at V and 7 bases at J; junction bases unmatched: 9. Germline V lookup: CDR1 SGHRS, CDR2 YFSETQ. The CDR3 is 14 amino acids. The variable domain in full, with the rest retrieved from reference TRBV5-1 and TRBJ2-7, is KAGVTQTPRYLIKTRGQQVTLSCSPISGHRSVSWYQQTPGQGLQFLFEYFSETQRNKGNFPGRFSGRQFSNSRSEMNVSTLELGDSALYLCASSWGTGGWEQYFGPGTRLTVT.

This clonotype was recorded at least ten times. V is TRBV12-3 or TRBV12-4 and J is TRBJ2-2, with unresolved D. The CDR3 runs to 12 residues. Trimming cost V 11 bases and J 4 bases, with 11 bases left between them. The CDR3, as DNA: TGTGCCCAGCACAACCCCACCGGGGAGCTGTTTTTT. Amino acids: CAQHNPTGELFF.

The CDR3, as DNA: TGTGCCAGCAAGAACTATAATTCACCCCTCCACTTT. It translates to CASKNYNSPLHF. The chain has TRBV7-9 and TRBJ1-6; D is unresolved. V was shortened by 7 bases and J by 3 bases, with 4 bases between the two germline ends. The CDR3 covers 12 residues. The germline V gene encodes CDR1 SEHNR and CDR2 FQNEAQ (reference sequence).

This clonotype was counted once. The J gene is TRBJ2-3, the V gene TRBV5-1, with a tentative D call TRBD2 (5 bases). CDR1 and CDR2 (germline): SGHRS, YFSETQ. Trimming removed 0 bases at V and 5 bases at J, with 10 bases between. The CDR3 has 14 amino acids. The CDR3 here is CASSLARAVDTQYF. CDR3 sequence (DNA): TGCGCCAGCAGCTTGGCGCGGGCAGTAGATACGCAGTATTTT.

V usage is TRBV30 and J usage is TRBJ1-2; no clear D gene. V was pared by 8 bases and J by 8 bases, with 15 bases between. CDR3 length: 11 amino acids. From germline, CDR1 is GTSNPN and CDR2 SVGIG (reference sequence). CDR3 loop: CANLHGGGYTF. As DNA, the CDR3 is TGTGCCAACCTACATGGTGGGGGCTACACCTTC.

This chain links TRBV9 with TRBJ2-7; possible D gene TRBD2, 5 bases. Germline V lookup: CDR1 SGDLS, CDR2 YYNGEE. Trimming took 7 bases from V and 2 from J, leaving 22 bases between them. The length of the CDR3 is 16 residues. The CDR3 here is CASGGGGKTNPYEQYF. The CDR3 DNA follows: TGTGCCAGCGGAGGAGGTGGGAAGACGAATCCCTACGAGCAGTACTTC.

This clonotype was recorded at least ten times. The CDR3 region is CASSQGLGADTQYF. The CDR3 region has the DNA TGTGCCAGCAGCCAAGGTCTGGGGGCAGATACGCAGTATTTT. The V and J genes are TRBV4-2 and TRBJ2-3, with D perhaps given as TRBD1 or TRBD2 (5 bases each). Trimming took 1 base from V and 4 from J, leaving 9 bases between them. The CDR3 covers 14 residues. Germline V gene sequence: CDR1 LGHNA, CDR2 YNFKEQ.

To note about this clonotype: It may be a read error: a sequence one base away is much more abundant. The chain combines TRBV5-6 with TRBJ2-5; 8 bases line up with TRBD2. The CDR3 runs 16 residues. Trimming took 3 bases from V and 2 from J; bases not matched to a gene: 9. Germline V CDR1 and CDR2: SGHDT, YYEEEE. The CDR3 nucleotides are TGTGCCAGCAGCTCCACTAGCGGAGGGACTCAAGAGACCCAGTACTTC. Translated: CASSSTSGGTQETQYF. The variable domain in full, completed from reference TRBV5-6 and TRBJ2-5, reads DAGVTQSPTHLIKTRGQQVTLRCSPKSGHDTVSWYQQALGQGPQFIFQYYEEEERQRGNFPDRFSGHQFPNYSSELNVNALLLGDSALYLCASSSTSGGTQETQYFGPGTRLLVL.

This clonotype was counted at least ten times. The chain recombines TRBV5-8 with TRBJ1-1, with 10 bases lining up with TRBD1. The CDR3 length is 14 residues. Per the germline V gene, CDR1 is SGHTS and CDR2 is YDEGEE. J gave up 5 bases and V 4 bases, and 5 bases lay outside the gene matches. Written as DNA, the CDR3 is TGTGCCAGCAGCCCTAGGACAGGGGGAACTGAAGCTTTCTTT. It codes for CASSPRTGGTEAFF. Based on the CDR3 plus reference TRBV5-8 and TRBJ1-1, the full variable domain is EAGVTQSPTHLIKTRGQQATLRCSPISGHTSVYWYQQALGLGLQFLLWYDEGEERNRGNFPPRFSGRQFPNYSSELNVNALELEDSALYLCASSPRTGGTEAFFGQGTRLTVV.

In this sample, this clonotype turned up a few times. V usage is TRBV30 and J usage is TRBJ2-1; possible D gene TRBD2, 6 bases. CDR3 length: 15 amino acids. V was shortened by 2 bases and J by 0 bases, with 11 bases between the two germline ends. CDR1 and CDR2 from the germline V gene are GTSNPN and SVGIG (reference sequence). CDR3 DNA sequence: TGTGCCTGGAGTAATATCGGGAGCTCCTACAATGAGCAGTTCTTC. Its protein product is CAWSNIGSSYNEQFF.

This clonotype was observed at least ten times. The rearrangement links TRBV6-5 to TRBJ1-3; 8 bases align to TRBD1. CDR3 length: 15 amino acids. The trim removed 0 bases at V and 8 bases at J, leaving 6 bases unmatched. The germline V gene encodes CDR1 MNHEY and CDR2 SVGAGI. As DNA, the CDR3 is TGTGCCAGCAGTTACTCGACAGGGGCGGTGGACACCATATATTTT. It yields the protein CASSYSTGAVDTIYF.

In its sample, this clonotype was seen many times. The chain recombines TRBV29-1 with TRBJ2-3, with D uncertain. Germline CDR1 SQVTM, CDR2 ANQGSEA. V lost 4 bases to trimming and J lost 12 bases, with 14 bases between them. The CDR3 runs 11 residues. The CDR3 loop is CSVVPGSSQYF. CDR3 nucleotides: TGCAGCGTTGTTCCGGGCTCTTCCCAGTATTTT.

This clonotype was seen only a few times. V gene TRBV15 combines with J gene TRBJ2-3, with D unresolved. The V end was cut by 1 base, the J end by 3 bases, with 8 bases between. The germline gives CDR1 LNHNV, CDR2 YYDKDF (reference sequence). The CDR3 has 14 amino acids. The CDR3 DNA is TGTGCCACCAGCAGAGGGGTCGGGACAGATACGCAGTATTTT. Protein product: CATSRGVGTDTQYF.

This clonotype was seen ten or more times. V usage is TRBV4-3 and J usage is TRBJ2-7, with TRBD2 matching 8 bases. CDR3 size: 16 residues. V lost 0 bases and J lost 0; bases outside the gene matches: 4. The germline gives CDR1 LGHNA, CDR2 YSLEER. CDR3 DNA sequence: TGCGCCAGCAGCCAAGAACCGGGAGGGATCTCCTACGAGCAGTACTTC. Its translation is CASSQEPGGISYEQYF.

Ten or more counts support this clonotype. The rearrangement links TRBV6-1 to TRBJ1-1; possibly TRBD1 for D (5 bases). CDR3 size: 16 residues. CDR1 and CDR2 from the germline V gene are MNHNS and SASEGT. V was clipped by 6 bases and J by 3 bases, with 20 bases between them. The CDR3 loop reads CASSPQRQGWYTEAFF. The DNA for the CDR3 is TGTGCCAGCAGCCCCCAGCGGCAGGGTTGGTACACTGAAGCTTTCTTT.

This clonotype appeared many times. In DNA, the CDR3 is TGTGCCAGCAGCTTCCAAGAGGGCGGGCCCTACGAGCAGTACTTC. It encodes CASSFQEGGPYEQYF. The chain employs TRBV11-3 and TRBJ2-7, with D perhaps matching TRBD2 (5 bases). This CDR3 has 15 amino acids. V was trimmed by 3 bases and J by 2 bases, leaving 14 bases between them. Germline assignment: CDR1 SGHNT and CDR2 YENEEA.

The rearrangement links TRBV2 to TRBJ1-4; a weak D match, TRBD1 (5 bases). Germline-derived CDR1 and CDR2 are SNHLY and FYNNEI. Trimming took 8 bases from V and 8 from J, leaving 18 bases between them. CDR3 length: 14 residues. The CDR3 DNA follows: TGTGCCAGCCGCCCCGAGGGGTTCGGGGAAAAACTGTTTTTT. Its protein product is CASRPEGFGEKLFF.

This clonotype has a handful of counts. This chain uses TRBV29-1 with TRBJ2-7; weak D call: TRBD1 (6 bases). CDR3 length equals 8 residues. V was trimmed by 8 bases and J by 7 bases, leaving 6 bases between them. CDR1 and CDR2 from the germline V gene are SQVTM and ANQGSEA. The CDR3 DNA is TGCAGCAGGGGGGAGCAGTACGTC. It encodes CSRGEQYV.

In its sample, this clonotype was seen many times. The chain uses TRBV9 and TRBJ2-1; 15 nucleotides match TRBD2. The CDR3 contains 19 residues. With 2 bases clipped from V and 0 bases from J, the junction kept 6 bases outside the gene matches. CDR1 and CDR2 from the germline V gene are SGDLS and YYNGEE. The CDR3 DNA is TGTGCCAGCAGCGTGGGACTAGCGGGAGGTCCAAGCTCCTACAATGAGCAGTTCTTC. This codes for CASSVGLAGGPSSYNEQFF. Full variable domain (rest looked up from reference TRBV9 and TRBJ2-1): DSGVTQTPKHLITATGQRVTLRCSPRSGDLSVYWYQQSLDQGLQFLIQYYNGEERAKGNILERFSAQQFPDLHSELNLSSLELGDSALYFCASSVGLAGGPSSYNEQFFGPGTRLTVL.

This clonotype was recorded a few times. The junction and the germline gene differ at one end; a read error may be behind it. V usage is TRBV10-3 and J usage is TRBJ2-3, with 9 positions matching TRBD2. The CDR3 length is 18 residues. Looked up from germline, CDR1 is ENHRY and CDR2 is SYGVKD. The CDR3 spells CATSPAGTSSSSTDTQYF. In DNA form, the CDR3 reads TGTGCCACCAGTCCGGCAGGGACTAGCTCGTCTAGCACAGATACGCAGTATTTT.

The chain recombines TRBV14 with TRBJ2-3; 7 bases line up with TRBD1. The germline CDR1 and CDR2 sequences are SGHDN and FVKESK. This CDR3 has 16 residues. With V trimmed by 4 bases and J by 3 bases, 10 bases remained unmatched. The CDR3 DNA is TGTGCCAGCAGCCTTCAACGGGGCAGGGGGACAGATACGCAGTATTTT. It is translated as CASSLQRGRGTDTQYF.

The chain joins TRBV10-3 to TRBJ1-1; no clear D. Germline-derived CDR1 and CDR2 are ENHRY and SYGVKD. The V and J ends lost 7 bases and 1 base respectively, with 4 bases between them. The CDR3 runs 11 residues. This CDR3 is CAITENTEAFF. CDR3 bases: TGTGCCATCACCGAGAACACTGAAGCTTTCTTT.

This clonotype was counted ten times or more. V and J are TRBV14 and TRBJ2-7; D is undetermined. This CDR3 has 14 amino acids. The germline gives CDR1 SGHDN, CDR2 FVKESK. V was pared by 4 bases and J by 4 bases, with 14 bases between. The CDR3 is CASSPGYIGYEQYF. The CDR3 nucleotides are TGTGCCAGCAGCCCCGGGTACATCGGGTACGAGCAGTACTTC. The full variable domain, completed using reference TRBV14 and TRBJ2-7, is EAGVTQFPSHSVIEKGQTVTLRCDPISGHDNLYWYRRVMGKEIKFLLHFVKESKQDESGMPNNRFLAERTGGTYSTLKVQPAELEDSGVYFCASSPGYIGYEQYFGPGTRLTVT.

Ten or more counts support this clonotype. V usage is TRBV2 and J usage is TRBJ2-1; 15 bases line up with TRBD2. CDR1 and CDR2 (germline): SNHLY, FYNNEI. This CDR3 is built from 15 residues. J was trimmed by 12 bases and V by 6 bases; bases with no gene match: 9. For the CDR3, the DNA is TGTGCCAGCAGCCCCGGGACTAGCGGGGGGCGGGCGCAGTTCTTC. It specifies CASSPGTSGGRAQFF.

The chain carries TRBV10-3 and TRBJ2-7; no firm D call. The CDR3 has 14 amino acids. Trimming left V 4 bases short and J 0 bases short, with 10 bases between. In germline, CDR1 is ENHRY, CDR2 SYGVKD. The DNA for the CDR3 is TGTGCCATCAGTGCGTCACTGAACTCCTACGAGCAGTACTTC. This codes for CAISASLNSYEQYF.

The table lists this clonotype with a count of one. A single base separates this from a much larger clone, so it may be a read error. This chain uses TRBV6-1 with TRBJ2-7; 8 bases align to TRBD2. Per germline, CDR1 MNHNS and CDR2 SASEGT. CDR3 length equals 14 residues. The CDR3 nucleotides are TGTGCCAGCAGACCGGGGACTAGTTTATACGAGCGGTACTTC. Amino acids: CASRPGTSLYERYF.